Each of the 29 T cell receptor beta chains below was sequenced from the same sample in a study of blood T cells in healthy people across ages. A sample-barcoded 5' primer and a J-beta primer mix were used in a second PCR of about 7 to 12 cycles. TCRdb fed the 5' RACE reads into MiXCR, producing one record per CDR3 protein. This repertoire shows some 1,500,000 distinct CDR3 sequences, approximately 43% found once; its top ten account for less than 5%. The material sequenced was blood. Receptors were obtained from a woman younger than 35 in good health.

The V call is TRBV5-4, the J call TRBJ2-3; TRBD2 matches 8 bases. J lost 5 bases, V lost 4 bases, and 9 bases had no gene match. The V gene's germline CDR1 is SGHNT and CDR2 YYREEE (reference sequence). The CDR3 totals 15 residues. The CDR3 protein is CASSARGGVVDTQYF. In DNA form, the CDR3 reads TGTGCCAGCAGCGCCCGGGGGGGCGTGGTAGATACGCAGTATTTT.

Comment on this clonotype: The junction departs from germline at one end; a sequencing error may be responsible. The V and J genes are TRBV12-3 or TRBV12-4 and TRBJ2-3, with D possibly TRBD2 on 6 matching bases. The CDR3 totals 16 residues. CDR3: CASSFWSAGITDSQYF. Here the CDR3 DNA reads TGTGCCAGCAGTTTTTGGAGTGCGGGGATCACAGATTCGCAGTATTTT.

The chain employs TRBV6-2 or TRBV6-3 and TRBJ2-5; TRBD2 matches at 8 bases. V shed 6 bases and J 11 bases; nucleotides not matched to a gene: 11. Per the germline V gene, CDR1 is MNHEY and CDR2 is SVGEGT. The CDR3 loop spans 13 amino acids. The CDR3 here is CASSGRADGEQYF. The CDR3 DNA reads as TGTGCCAGCAGCGGGAGGGCCGATGGTGAGCAGTACTTC.

The sample holds a few counts of this clonotype. A junction end diverges from the germline sequence, so it may reflect a read error. The rearrangement links TRBV2 to TRBJ2-1, with D possibly being TRBD2 (5 bases). CDR1 is SNHLY and CDR2 is FYNNEI in the germline V gene. The CDR3 extends over 15 amino acids. For the CDR3, the DNA is TGTGCCAGCAGAGAAGCGGTTAGCTCCTACAATGAGCAGTTCTTC. Translating it yields CASREAVSSYNEQFF.

A few counts support this clonotype. The chain links TRBV6-2 or TRBV6-3 to TRBJ1-4; D call uncertain. Germline CDR1 MNHEY, CDR2 SVGEGT. CDR3 length: 15 residues. Trimming took 2 bases from V and 0 from J, leaving 7 bases between them. The CDR3 here is CASSYRTSTNEKLFF. The CDR3 DNA reads as TGTGCCAGCAGTTACAGGACTTCAACTAATGAAAAACTGTTTTTT.

This clonotype turned up a few times. The chain recombines TRBV20-1 with TRBJ2-2, with TRBD1 identical over 7 bases. This CDR3 has 15 amino acids. Germline lookup yields CDR1 DFQATT and CDR2 SNEGSKA (reference sequence). Trimming at V came to 0 bases and at J to 1 base, leaving 2 bases not matched to a gene. In nucleotides, the CDR3 is TGCAGTGCTAGAGAGACAGGGAGGAACACCGGGGAGCTGTTTTTT. Residues: CSARETGRNTGELFF.

This chain uses TRBV6-6 with TRBJ2-2; D may match TRBD1 or TRBD2 (5 bases each). The germline gives CDR1 MNHNY, CDR2 SVGAGI (reference sequence). The CDR3 contains 15 residues. Between the trimmed V and J ends, which lost 2 bases and 3 bases, there was a span of 10 bases. The CDR3 spells CASSYEGPDTGELFF. CDR3 DNA: TGTGCCAGCAGTTACGAGGGGCCTGACACCGGGGAGCTGTTTTTT.

J is TRBJ2-5 and V is TRBV14, with a weak D call TRBD2 (5 bases). V was cut by 3 bases and J by 11 bases, with 16 bases left in between. This CDR3 comprises 13 residues. Germline V lookup: CDR1 SGHDN, CDR2 FVKESK. Written as DNA, the CDR3 is TGTGCCAGCAGCCAGGACTTTTACAATGAGCAGTACTTC. It translates to CASSQDFYNEQYF.

V gene TRBV6-5 combines with J gene TRBJ1-2; 9 bases fit TRBD1. CDR3 length: 14 amino acids. V dropped 4 bases and J dropped 7; count of bases not matched to a gene: 7. Germline V CDR1 and CDR2: MNHEY, SVGAGI. CDR3: CASSWDREVLGYTF. The CDR3 DNA sequence: TGTGCCAGCAGTTGGGACAGGGAGGTTCTTGGCTACACCTTC.

This clonotype appeared a few times. The J gene is TRBJ1-1, the V gene TRBV6-2 or TRBV6-3, with unresolved D. The ends were cut back, 2 bases at V and 0 bases at J, with 4 bases in the middle. Germline values: CDR1 MNHEY, CDR2 SVGEGT. CDR3 size: 13 residues. CDR3 DNA sequence: TGTGCCAGCAGTTACATGTTGAACACTGAAGCTTTCTTT. Its translation is CASSYMLNTEAFF.

The chain links TRBV20-1 to TRBJ2-5, with D unresolved. The germline V gene has CDR1 DFQATT and CDR2 SNEGSKA (reference sequence). The CDR3 length is 15 residues. Trimming removed 0 bases from V and 1 base from J, with 12 bases in between. The CDR3 DNA sequence: TGCAGTGCTAGAGATTTGGGCGGCCTCCAAGAGACCCAGTACTTC. This translates into CSARDLGGLQETQYF.

This chain joins TRBV7-9 and TRBJ2-5; 7 bases line up with TRBD1. This CDR3 region has 15 residues. The V gene end was trimmed by 3 bases and the J gene end by 3 bases; junction bases not matched to a gene: 7. CDR1 and CDR2 from the germline V gene are SEHNR and FQNEAQ (reference sequence). CDR3 loop: CASSLAPGGEETQYF. The DNA for the CDR3 is TGTGCCAGCAGCTTGGCTCCAGGGGGTGAAGAGACCCAGTACTTC. Full variable domain (outside the CDR3, taken from reference TRBV7-9 and TRBJ2-5): DTGVSQNPRHKITKRGQNVTFRCDPISEHNRLYWYRQTLGQGPEFLTYFQNEAQLEKSRLLSDRFSAERPKGSFSTLEIQRTEQGDSAMYLCASSLAPGGEETQYFGPGTRLLVL.

The chain joins TRBV20-1 to TRBJ1-2, with 7 bases matching TRBD1. This CDR3 is built from 13 residues. V lost 6 bases to trimming and J lost 10 bases; unmatched junction nucleotides: 14. Germline assignment: CDR1 DFQATT and CDR2 SNEGSKA (reference sequence). The CDR3 sequence: CSATPTGVGDYTF. DNA for the CDR3: TGCAGTGCCACACCAACAGGGGTTGGGGACTACACCTTC.

The gene calls are TRBV6-1 and TRBJ1-5; a possible D gene is TRBD1 (6 bases). The length of the CDR3 is 15 residues. The V end was cut by 7 bases, the J end by 3 bases, with 16 bases between. Germline CDR1 reads MNHNS; CDR2 reads SASEGT. CDR3 in amino acids: CASILGQITNQPQHF. The CDR3 DNA follows: TGTGCCAGCATCCTAGGACAGATAACCAATCAGCCCCAGCATTTT.

This chain connects TRBV7-2 to TRBJ1-2; TRBD1 might be the D (6 bases). The germline V gene has CDR1 SGHTA and CDR2 FQGNSA. The CDR3 has 17 amino acids. The ends were cut back, 4 bases at V and 3 bases at J, with 21 bases in the middle. CDR3 nucleotide sequence: TGTGCCAGCAGCTCTCGAAGAAAGGAGGGGGTTTACTATGGCTACACCTTC. This translates into CASSSRRKEGVYYGYTF.

There are a few counts of this clonotype. The chain employs TRBV2 and TRBJ1-1, with a tentative D call TRBD1 (6 bases). Germline values: CDR1 SNHLY, CDR2 FYNNEI. This CDR3 contains 17 residues. Trimming stripped 3 bases from V and 0 bases from J, with 17 bases between. The CDR3 protein is CASSDLMSGGMNTEAFF. The CDR3 region has the DNA TGTGCCAGCAGTGATCTAATGTCTGGGGGCATGAACACTGAAGCTTTCTTT. The full variable domain, completed using reference TRBV2 and TRBJ1-1, is EPEVTQTPSHQVTQMGQEVILRCVPISNHLYFYWYRQILGQKVEFLVSFYNNEISEKSEIFDDQFSVERPDGSNFTLKIRSTKLEDSAMYFCASSDLMSGGMNTEAFFGQGTRLTVV.

This clonotype was counted once. A read error is possible here, since a much larger clone lies one base away. The gene calls are TRBV2 and TRBJ2-1, with 11 bases that match TRBD2. The germline V gene encodes CDR1 SNHLY and CDR2 FYNNEI. The ends lost 5 bases at V and 13 bases at J; junction bases unmatched: 10. This CDR3 has 14 residues. The DNA of the CDR3 is TGTGCCAGCAGTAACCTAGCGGGAGGAGGGACCCAGTTCTTC. As protein: CASSNLAGGGTQFF.

This chain links TRBV10-3 with TRBJ2-7; no firm D call. Between the trimmed V and J ends, which lost 0 bases and 2 bases, there was a span of 8 bases. The CDR3 runs to 14 residues. From germline, CDR1 is ENHRY and CDR2 SYGVKD. The CDR3 reads CAISESSRPYEQYF. Here the CDR3 DNA reads TGTGCCATCAGTGAGTCGAGCAGGCCCTACGAGCAGTACTTC.

V gene TRBV10-3 combines with J gene TRBJ2-7; the match to TRBD2 covers 9 bases. After removal of 4 bases from V and 2 bases from J, the junction contained 6 bases not matched to a gene. The CDR3 sequence is 15 residues long. Looked up from germline, CDR1 is ENHRY and CDR2 is SYGVKD. The CDR3, as DNA: TGTGCCATCAGTGGGTTAGCGGGGGATACCTACGAGCAGTACTTC. Protein sequence: CAISGLAGDTYEQYF.

With respect to this clonotype: One end of the junction does not line up with germline, which may come from a read error. Written as DNA, the CDR3 is TGTGCCAACAGCTTAGTCGGGGCAGGGGAAAGCAATCAGCCCCAGCATTTT. Amino acids: CANSLVGAGESNQPQHF. The rearrangement links TRBV7-9 to TRBJ1-5, with D tentatively TRBD1 (6 bases). The CDR3 covers 17 residues. Looked up from germline, CDR1 is SEHNR and CDR2 is FQNEAQ (reference sequence). The full variable domain, with the rest looked up from reference TRBV7-9 and TRBJ1-5, is DTGVSQNPRHKITKRGQNVTFRCDPISEHNRLYWYRQTLGQGPEFLTYFQNEAQLEKSRLLSDRFSAERPKGSFSTLEIQRTEQGDSAMYLCANSLVGAGESNQPQHFGDGTRLSIL.

The V call is TRBV3-1, the J call TRBJ2-1, with a tentative D call TRBD2 (5 bases). This CDR3 has 14 residues. Trimming stripped 1 base from V and 5 bases from J, with 9 bases between. Germline V gives CDR1 LGHDT, CDR2 YNNKEL (reference sequence). CDR3 region: CASSQGWEHNEQFF. The CDR3 nucleotides read TGTGCCAGCAGCCAAGGCTGGGAGCACAATGAGCAGTTCTTC.

In its sample, this clonotype was seen a few times. The rearrangement uses TRBV6-2 or TRBV6-3 and TRBJ2-2; D is uncertain. V lost 10 bases, J lost 3 bases, and 9 bases lay in between. CDR1 and CDR2 from the germline V gene are MNHEY and SVGEGT. CDR3 size: 12 residues. CDR3 sequence (DNA): TGTGCCATCAGGCGGCACACCGGGGAGCTGTTTTTT. Its translation: CAIRRHTGELFF.

This clonotype showed up just a few times. V usage is TRBV20-1 and J usage is TRBJ2-7; 10 bases align to TRBD2. Germline V gene sequence: CDR1 DFQATT, CDR2 SNEGSKA (reference sequence). Losses at the gene ends were 6 bases for V and 3 bases for J; bases not matched to a gene: 8. The CDR3 has 14 amino acids. CDR3 loop: CSASSGGMDYEQYF. Written as DNA, the CDR3 is TGCAGTGCCTCTAGCGGGGGCATGGACTACGAGCAGTACTTC.

This clonotype was seen a handful of times. The chain carries TRBV6-6 and TRBJ1-6, with 7 bases identical to TRBD1. With 5 bases clipped from V and 9 bases from J, the junction kept 13 bases outside the gene matches. CDR1 is MNHNY and CDR2 is SVGAGI in the germline V gene (reference sequence). The CDR3 consists of 16 residues. CDR3 sequence: CASSLTDREMGSPLHF. The CDR3 coding sequence is TGTGCCAGCAGTCTGACTGACAGGGAGATGGGTTCACCCCTCCACTTT.

This clonotype came up a few times. The chain carries TRBV20-1 and TRBJ1-2, with D maybe TRBD1 (6 bases). The V gene lost 3 bases and the J gene lost 8 bases, with 10 bases spanning the gap. CDR1 is DFQATT and CDR2 is SNEGSKA in the germline V gene (reference sequence). The CDR3 has 11 amino acids. Here the CDR3 DNA reads TGCAGTGCTAGTCCCGGGGGCGGCTACACCTTC. It yields the protein CSASPGGGYTF.

The genes are TRBV9 and TRBJ2-5; a possible D gene is TRBD2 (5 bases). V was shortened by 4 bases and J by 0 bases, with 13 bases between the two germline ends. The CDR3 is 15 amino acids. Germline assignment: CDR1 SGDLS and CDR2 YYNGEE. The CDR3 DNA follows: TGTGCCAGCAGCAAGTTTAGAGGGTACCAAGAGACCCAGTACTTC. Protein: CASSKFRGYQETQYF.

This clonotype appeared a few times. V gene TRBV29-1 combines with J gene TRBJ2-5; 7 bases align to TRBD2. This CDR3 is 13 amino acids long. V was clipped by 1 base and J by 7 bases; unmatched bases: 6. Germline-derived CDR1 and CDR2 are SQVTM and ANQGSEA. The CDR3 DNA follows: TGCAGCGTTGAAGGAACCCTAGCGGTGACCCAGTACTTC. Translating gives CSVEGTLAVTQYF.

The chain recombines TRBV6-5 with TRBJ2-4; 8 bases align to TRBD2. The ends lost 5 bases at V and 13 bases at J; junction bases unmatched: 10. The germline CDR1 and CDR2 sequences are MNHEY and SVGAGI. CDR3 length: 13 residues. The DNA of the CDR3 is TGTGCCAGCAGTCCTCGGGAGGGTCTAGAGCAGTACTTC. Translation gives CASSPREGLEQYF.

This rearrangement joins TRBV4-2 to TRBJ2-5; D perhaps matches TRBD2 (6 bases). Germline V gene lookup returns CDR1 LGHNA and CDR2 YNFKEQ. Trimming shortened V by 2 bases and J by 5 bases, and 21 bases separated the two germline ends. The CDR3 has 17 residues. CDR3 sequence (DNA): TGTGCCAGCAGCCAAACCCAGACTGGAGTGGGACTGGAGACCCAGTACTTC. Its translation: CASSQTQTGVGLETQYF.